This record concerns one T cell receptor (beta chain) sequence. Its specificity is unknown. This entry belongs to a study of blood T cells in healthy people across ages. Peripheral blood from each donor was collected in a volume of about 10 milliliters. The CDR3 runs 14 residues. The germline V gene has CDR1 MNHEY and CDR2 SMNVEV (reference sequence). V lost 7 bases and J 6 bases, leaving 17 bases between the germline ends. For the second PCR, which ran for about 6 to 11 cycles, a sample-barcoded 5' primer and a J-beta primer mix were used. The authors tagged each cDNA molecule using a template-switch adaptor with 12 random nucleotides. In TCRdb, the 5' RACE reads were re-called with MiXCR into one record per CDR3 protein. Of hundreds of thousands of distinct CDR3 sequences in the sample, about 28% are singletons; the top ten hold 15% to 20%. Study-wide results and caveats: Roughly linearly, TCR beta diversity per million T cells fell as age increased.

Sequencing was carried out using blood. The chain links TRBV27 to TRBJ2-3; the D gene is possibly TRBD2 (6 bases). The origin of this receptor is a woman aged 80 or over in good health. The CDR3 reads CASNLRGAGDTQYF. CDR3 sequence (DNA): TGTGCCAGCAACCTCCGAGGGGCGGGGGATACGCAGTATTTT.